The T cell receptor beta chain described here comes from a study of cytomegalovirus exposure and HLA in healthy donors. It was with 60 Vbeta and 13 Jbeta primers that the PCR ran. Clones were sequenced by immunoSEQ multiplex PCR, and TCRdb holds only the in-frame ones, with some missing. The table has around 150,000 clones, around 79% seen once; the top ten hold roughly 3.4%. V dropped 1 base and J dropped 0 bases, with 16 bases sitting between them. Germline CDR1 SGHTA, CDR2 FQGNSA. The CDR3 runs to 18 residues. The rearrangement links TRBV7-2 to TRBJ2-1; the D gene is possibly TRBD2 (5 bases). This receptor was obtained from a human donor in good health. Sequencing input: PBMCs. This chain's CDR3 is CASSLVLVRAASYNEQFF. The CDR3 DNA reads TGTGCCAGCAGCTTAGTGTTGGTGCGGGCGGCCTCCTACAATGAGCAGTTCTTC.